The present T cell receptor delta chain was sequenced within a study of gamma delta lymphoproliferative disorders and STAT genes. Overall study: Each gamma-chain library started from at least 50 ng of genomic DNA, using the LymphoTrack Dx TCRG Assay. General study findings and limits: Nearly all major patient gamma and delta clonotypes were public.

Germline CDR1 is TSWWSYY and CDR2 is QGS. There are 21 residues in the CDR3. PBMCs from patients and controls supplied the genomic DNA for sequencing. TCRdb reanalyzed the multiplex PCR reads using CATT. The sample yields some 500 delta-chain clones, around 2% seen once. With regard to this clone: What it recognizes is unknown. This DNA's translation differs at residue 18 from TCRdb's protein, which comes from a much larger clone; a read error is likely, and the protein shown is translated from the DNA.

The source of this sequence is a human donor in good health. The sequencing sample was made of blood. V usage is TRDV1 and J usage is TRDJ1; 9 nucleotides agree with TRDD3. CDR3 sequence reads: CALGAPLLETGGTGYTDELIF. The CDR3 DNA reads as TGTGCTCTTGGGGCCCCCCTCCTTGAAACTGGGGGAACAGGGTACACCGATGAACTCATCTTT.